This T cell receptor (beta chain) was identified in a study of blood T cells in healthy people across ages. The CDR3 totals 16 residues. In germline, CDR1 is ENHRY, CDR2 SYGVKD. V was pared by 10 bases and J by 2 bases, with 18 bases between. It was with a sample-barcoded 5' primer and a J-beta primer mix that a second PCR of about 7 to 12 cycles was run. A template-switch adaptor that had 12 random nucleotides put a tag on each cDNA molecule. TCRdb passed the 5' RACE reads through MiXCR, listing each CDR3 protein once. The repertoire holds about 1.6 million distinct CDR3 sequences, roughly 32% seen once, with approximately 10% in the top ten. In terms of origin and age, donors were healthy Caucasian individuals from Russia aged roughly 6 to 100. This clonotype occurred many times.

This sequence originates from a woman in her 30s in good health. This chain uses TRBV10-3 with TRBJ2-6, with a weak D call TRBD2 (5 bases). Source material: blood. The CDR3 is CATSELDGTGANVLTF. In DNA, the CDR3 is TGTGCCACCTCGGAACTGGACGGGACTGGGGCCAACGTCCTGACTTTC.